This T cell receptor (beta chain) derives from a study of blood T cell repertoires in COVID-19. Study-level information: Sites across the United States, Italy and Spain contributed samples from acute and convalescent COVID-19. From T cells, B-cell-depleted T cells, or PBMCs came the material, which was cDNA or gDNA.

Germline CDR1 and CDR2: MNHEY and SVGAGI. This CDR3 region has 14 residues. The V end lost 6 bases, the J end lost 2 bases, and 13 bases lay between the germline ends. Note on this clone: The sample holds other DNA sequences that translate to the same CDR3.

Seattle patient enrollment occurred during active infection, with longitudinal follow-up thereafter. TCRdb's table, derived via immunoSEQ multiplex PCR, lists solely in-frame clones and lacks some. The repertoire holds about 150,000 clones, with around 82% as singletons. The chain combines TRBV6-5 with TRBJ1-1, with D possibly TRBD1 on 5 matching bases. The source of this sequence is a man aged 55 to 70 with COVID-19, enrolled during active disease. Sequences were obtained from peripheral blood. CDR3 coding DNA: TGTGCCAGCAGACCCGACAGAGATAACACTGAAGCTTTCTTT. It specifies CASRPDRDNTEAFF.